This T cell receptor (beta chain) was sequenced in a study of monozygotic twins with inflammatory bowel disease. General study points: Individual T cell subtypes were not distinguishable. Versus healthy twins, IBD patients showed fewer clonotypes shared with others, especially with disease activity.

Points on this clonotype: No antigen is known for it.

Through template switching, UMIs that included a 6-nucleotide sample barcode were added. From the 5' RACE reads, TCRdb lists one entry per CDR3 protein and no DNA. Its listing shows 200,000 to 250,000 distinct CDR3 sequences. Germline V CDR1 and CDR2: DFQATT, SNEGSKA (reference sequence). The CDR3 spans 14 residues. Sequencing used blood. The TCR sequence derives from a human donor with ulcerative colitis or Crohn's disease, or a healthy co-twin of an affected twin (not recorded which). This rearrangement joins TRBV20-1 to TRBJ2-2; without DNA, the TCRdb call of TRBD1 cannot be checked. This CDR3 reads CSALQMGGTGELFF.